The sequence of this TCR beta chain was determined in a study of blood T cell repertoires in COVID-19. Study-wide context: Samples representing acute and convalescent COVID-19 were sourced from the United States, Italy and Spain. Sources were T cells, B-cell-depleted T cells, or PBMCs; the material itself was cDNA or gDNA.

In the original analysis: It was from reference gene primer amplification that nucleated cell counts were estimated. TCRdb keeps only in-frame clones here, not all; method: immunoSEQ multiplex PCR. V, J and clone size are taken as reported in that table, and D and trimming were inferred from the DNA itself. Among roughly 190,000 clones, 70% to 90% were seen once, and the ten largest hold 5.5% to 7%. The germline gives CDR1 MNHNS, CDR2 SASEGT. V was pared by 2 bases and J by 7 bases, with 9 bases between. This CDR3 spans 13 amino acids. Sequenced sample: peripheral blood. This sequence was found in a woman between 40 and 50 years old who had recovered from COVID-19. The chain links TRBV6-1 to TRBJ1-5, with D perhaps matching TRBD1 (6 bases). The CDR3 region has the DNA TGTGCCAGCAGTGAACAGGGGAGCCAGCCCCAGCATTTT. It encodes CASSEQGSQPQHF.